This entry lists 22 T cell receptor beta chains sequenced from one sample in a study of cytotoxic CD8 clonotypes in ibrutinib-treated CLL (dated by TCRdb to the early 2020s). Libraries were built with the immunoSEQ multiplex PCR assay. Entries here come from immuneACCESS through TCRdb and include only in-frame sequences with V and J called. Some clones fail to appear in such tables; in the studies checked, an unresolved V gene covers under half of the shortfall, and the cause of the remainder is unknown. The sample profile shows under 50,000 clones; about two thirds of them were found once. Jointly, the top ten make up approximately 7% of the sample. What this sample's time point label stands for: progressive disease on ibrutinib. The sequencing here drew on PBMCs, taken at disease progression, from a patient treated with ibrutinib. Receptors originate from a human donor with chronic lymphocytic leukemia.

This chain joins TRBV7-9 and TRBJ2-7; no reliable D call. The CDR3 sequence is 14 residues long. V dropped 2 bases and J dropped 2 bases, with 10 bases sitting between them. Germline V gene data show CDR1 as SEHNR and CDR2 as FQNEAQ (reference sequence). The CDR3 reads CASSLSDDTYEQYF. CDR3 sequence (DNA): TGTGCCAGCAGCTTATCCGATGACACCTACGAGCAGTACTTC.

This chain links TRBV6-1 with TRBJ1-2; 8 bases line up with TRBD1. CDR3 size: 16 residues. CDR1 and CDR2 (germline): MNHNS, SASEGT. With V trimmed by 3 bases and J by 6 bases, 12 bases remained unmatched. The CDR3 sequence: CASSDLSLTGENGYTF. The DNA of the CDR3 is TGTGCCAGCAGTGATCTATCCTTGACAGGGGAAAATGGCTACACCTTC.

This clone appeared a few times. The V call is TRBV30, the J call TRBJ1-5; 9 nucleotides agree with TRBD1. V lost 2 bases to trimming and J lost 4 bases; unmatched junction nucleotides: 3. This CDR3 is built from 14 residues. From germline, CDR1 is GTSNPN and CDR2 SVGIG (reference sequence). DNA for the CDR3: TGTGCCTGGAGTCACGGACAGGGGAATCAGCCCCAGCATTTT. This codes for CAWSHGQGNQPQHF.

The chain links TRBV18 to TRBJ2-3; a possible D gene is TRBD1 (5 bases). V was trimmed by 3 bases and J by 1 base, leaving 8 bases between them. This CDR3 has 14 residues. Germline V lookup: CDR1 KGHSH, CDR2 LQKENI. The CDR3 sequence is CASSPETGTDTQYF. The CDR3, as DNA: TGTGCCAGCTCACCTGAGACAGGCACAGATACGCAGTATTTT.

The chain combines TRBV28 with TRBJ2-3, with 10 nucleotides matching TRBD2. The V gene's germline CDR1 is MDHEN and CDR2 SYDVKM. Trimming removed 6 bases from V and 3 bases from J; junction bases left unmatched: 6. CDR3 size: 15 residues. The CDR3 sequence: CASSSSGRGTDTQYF. CDR3 in DNA: TGTGCCAGCAGCTCTAGCGGGAGAGGTACAGATACGCAGTATTTT.

This chain uses TRBV6-1 with TRBJ2-7; unclear D gene. Germline assignment: CDR1 MNHNS and CDR2 SASEGT. This CDR3 region has 11 residues. V was trimmed by 9 bases and J by 6 bases, leaving 12 bases between them. The CDR3 protein is CASDVGPEQYF. In nucleotides, the CDR3 is TGTGCCAGTGACGTAGGGCCCGAGCAGTACTTC.

This clone came up a few times. The chain is built from TRBV2 and TRBJ1-5; D might be TRBD1 (6 bases). Trimming stripped 6 bases from V and 3 bases from J, with 12 bases between. This CDR3 is built from 14 residues. Germline CDR1 SNHLY, CDR2 FYNNEI. CDR3 coding DNA: TGTGCCAGCAGGCCAGGGGCCCCCAATCAGCCCCAGCATTTT. Protein product: CASRPGAPNQPQHF.

This rearrangement joins TRBV7-9 to TRBJ2-5, with D uncertain. The CDR3 is 15 residues long. Per germline, CDR1 SEHNR and CDR2 FQNEAQ (reference sequence). Trimming shortened V by 2 bases and J by 3 bases, and 13 bases separated the two germline ends. CDR3 residues: CASSLLIRVEETQYF. The CDR3 DNA reads TGTGCCAGCAGCTTATTGATTAGGGTGGAAGAGACCCAGTACTTC.

J is TRBJ1-2 and V is TRBV5-1; no clear D. The germline V gene encodes CDR1 SGHRS and CDR2 YFSETQ. This CDR3 contains 15 residues. V was trimmed by 1 base and J by 0 bases, leaving 10 bases between them. CDR3: CASSLMGSANYGYTF. CDR3 in DNA: TGCGCCAGCAGCTTGATGGGGTCCGCTAACTATGGCTACACCTTC.

By share, this clone counts as medium-sized. This sequence joins TRBV4-1 and TRBJ1-3; 9 positions match TRBD1. Germline trimming cut 0 bases from V and 0 bases from J; bases unmatched to any gene: 6. Germline V gives CDR1 MGHRA, CDR2 YSYEKL. CDR3 length: 18 amino acids. The CDR3 DNA follows: TGCGCCAGCAGCCAAGATGGGACAGGGCCAAACTCTGGAAACACCATATATTTT. Translated, it gives CASSQDGTGPNSGNTIYF.

A few counts support this clone. The chain links TRBV28 to TRBJ1-4, with D tentatively TRBD1 (5 bases). This CDR3 has 14 amino acids. The V end was cut by 2 bases, the J end by 8 bases, with 12 bases between. Looked up from germline, CDR1 is MDHEN and CDR2 is SYDVKM. Here the CDR3 reads CASSLGQGWEKLFF. DNA of the CDR3: TGTGCCAGCAGTTTAGGGCAGGGCTGGGAAAAACTGTTTTTT.

CDR3 region: CASNPEGNNQPQHF. Written as DNA, the CDR3 is TGTGCCAGCAACCCGGAGGGGAACAATCAGCCCCAGCATTTT. The chain links TRBV6-5 to TRBJ1-5, with D possibly TRBD1 on 5 matching bases. Germline lookup yields CDR1 MNHEY and CDR2 SVGAGI. This CDR3 contains 14 residues. V lost 7 bases and J lost 3, with 13 bases in between.

The gene calls are TRBV10-1 and TRBJ2-7; 13 bases agree with TRBD2. CDR3 length equals 18 residues. V shed 6 bases and J 0 bases; nucleotides not matched to a gene: 11. The germline V gene encodes CDR1 WNHNN and CDR2 SYGVQD (reference sequence). DNA for the CDR3: TGCGCCAGCAGGGTAACCGGGACTAGCGGGGCTATCTCCTACGAGCAGTACTTC. It codes for CASRVTGTSGAISYEQYF.

There are a few counts of this clone. The J gene is TRBJ1-6, the V gene TRBV2, with D hard to call. The CDR3 extends over 15 amino acids. The V gene lost 7 bases and the J gene lost 7 bases, with 17 bases spanning the gap. In germline, CDR1 is SNHLY, CDR2 FYNNEI. The CDR3 region has the DNA TGTGCCAGCACCTTAATGGCTGAGTACAATTCACCCCTCCACTTT. This encodes CASTLMAEYNSPLHF.

The chain employs TRBV9 and TRBJ2-3; D remains ambiguous. This CDR3 comprises 14 residues. V dropped 4 bases and J dropped 1 base, with 10 bases sitting between them. Germline V gene sequence: CDR1 SGDLS, CDR2 YYNGEE. CDR3: CASSPRVGTDTQYF. DNA for the CDR3: TGTGCCAGCAGCCCTCGAGTCGGCACAGATACGCAGTATTTT.

The chain links TRBV2 to TRBJ2-1; D perhaps matches TRBD1 (5 bases). The germline gives CDR1 SNHLY, CDR2 FYNNEI. The V and J ends lost 6 bases and 13 bases respectively, with 19 bases between them. The CDR3 has 13 amino acids. In nucleotides, the CDR3 is TGTGCCAGCAGGGCTACCTCTCAGGGCACTCAGTTCTTC. Translated, it gives CASRATSQGTQFF.

This chain links TRBV6-5 with TRBJ1-1; possibly TRBD1 for D (5 bases). V lost 2 bases, J lost 1 base, and 11 bases lay in between. Looked up from germline, CDR1 is MNHEY and CDR2 is SVGAGI. CDR3 length equals 15 residues. CDR3 bases: TGTGCCAGCAGTTACCGGTCCGGGGGGAACACTGAAGCTTTCTTT. This codes for CASSYRSGGNTEAFF.

The CDR3 region is CASSPRTSSSYEQYF. The CDR3 nucleotides read TGTGCCAGCAGTCCTCGGACGTCCAGCTCCTACGAGCAGTACTTC. J is TRBJ2-7 and V is TRBV25-1; D not certain. Trimming shortened V by 5 bases and J by 0 bases, and 14 bases separated the two germline ends. The CDR3 runs 15 residues. Germline CDR1 MGHDK, CDR2 SYGVNS.

The chain joins TRBV2 to TRBJ1-5; D perhaps matches TRBD1 (6 bases). Germline assignment: CDR1 SNHLY and CDR2 FYNNEI. V was cut by 4 bases and J by 6 bases, with 16 bases left in between. This CDR3 region has 15 residues. CDR3 sequence (DNA): TGTGCCAGCAGTGGGAGATCAGGGGTGGTTCAGCCCCAGCATTTT. The encoded protein is CASSGRSGVVQPQHF.

In its sample, this clone was seen a few times. This sample includes further DNA sequences coding for the same CDR3. This rearrangement joins TRBV5-1 to TRBJ2-3; no clear D gene. From germline, CDR1 is SGHRS and CDR2 YFSETQ. The CDR3 extends over 15 amino acids. Trimming stripped 0 bases from V and 0 bases from J, with 8 bases between. The CDR3 DNA is TGCGCCAGCAGCTTGGGGGGATCTAGCACAGATACGCAGTATTTT. Encoded protein: CASSLGGSSTDTQYF.

Concerning this clone: Possible read error: a much larger clone is one base away. V is TRBV6-5 and J is TRBJ2-7; D possibly corresponds to TRBD1 (6 bases). CDR3 size: 15 residues. Germline V gene sequence: CDR1 MNHEY, CDR2 SVGAGI. This CDR3 is CASSLDRTPTYGQYF. CDR3 sequence (DNA): TGTGCCAGCAGCCTCGACAGGACTCCTACCTACGGGCAGTACTTC.

V gene TRBV7-2 combines with J gene TRBJ2-7; either TRBD1 or TRBD2 may supply D (5 bases each). From germline, CDR1 is SGHTA and CDR2 FQGNSA. This CDR3 spans 12 amino acids. The CDR3 reads CGGGRKTYEQYF. CDR3 bases: TGTGGTGGGGGACGGAAAACCTACGAGCAGTACTTC.